The next 18 T cell receptor beta chains were all read from a single sample in a study of lymphopenia after photon versus proton radiotherapy. The protocol was immunoSEQ multiplex PCR, while the TCRdb copy is restricted to in-frame clones and leaves out a portion. The table lists around 20,000 clones, over 80% of them singletons. This sample comprised peripheral blood, obtained from a patient treated with photon-based radiotherapy. These receptors originate from a man in his sixties with pancreatic cancer.

V usage is TRBV15 and J usage is TRBJ2-5; the D gene is possibly TRBD2 (5 bases). The end of the DNA is better explained by TRBJ2-7, so the J call may be wrong. Germline loops: CDR1 LNHNV, CDR2 YYDKDF (reference sequence). This CDR3 is 14 amino acids long. CDR3 in DNA: TGTGCCACCAGTCCGTTAGGGAGCTCCTACGAGCAGTACTTC. As protein: CATSPLGSSYEQYF.

The chain is built from TRBV11-1 and TRBJ1-2, with a weak D call TRBD1 (6 bases). The germline V gene has CDR1 SGHAT and CDR2 FQDESV (reference sequence). Trimming pared 8 bases from V and 4 bases from J, leaving 11 bases between. This CDR3 spans 12 amino acids. The CDR3, as DNA: TGTGCCAGCGCGCAGGGGACCTATGGCTACACCTTC. It specifies CASAQGTYGYTF.

The chain recombines TRBV10-2 with TRBJ2-5; 14 bases align to TRBD2. The CDR3 has 17 residues. Germline V CDR1 and CDR2: WSHSY, SAAADI. Germline trimming cut 6 bases from V and 5 bases from J; bases unmatched to any gene: 11. The CDR3: CASSEATSGGALETQYF. CDR3 nucleotides: TGCGCCAGCAGCGAAGCGACTAGCGGGGGGGCTCTCGAGACCCAGTACTTC.

The J gene is TRBJ2-5, the V gene TRBV7-2; no clear D. The V end lost 5 bases, the J end lost 5 bases, and 9 bases lay between the germline ends. The CDR3 loop spans 12 amino acids. Germline V gene data show CDR1 as SGHTA and CDR2 as FQGNSA. CDR3 sequence reads: CASSKSWETQYF. The CDR3 DNA reads as TGTGCCAGCAGCAAATCTTGGGAGACCCAGTACTTC.

The CDR3 region is CASSYSAVAGNTIYF. In nucleotides, the CDR3 is TGTGCCAGCAGTTACTCGGCAGTAGCTGGAAACACCATATATTTT. This sequence joins TRBV6-5 and TRBJ1-3, with unresolved D. Germline CDR1 and CDR2: MNHEY and SVGAGI. V lost 0 bases and J 2 bases, leaving 8 bases between the germline ends. The CDR3 consists of 15 residues.

V gene TRBV7-9 combines with J gene TRBJ2-2; D possibly corresponds to TRBD2 (5 bases). Per the germline V gene, CDR1 is SEHNR and CDR2 is FQNEAQ (reference sequence). V lost 6 bases, J lost 7 bases, and 15 bases lay in between. CDR3 length equals 14 residues. CDR3 loop: CASRFRGSDGELFF. The CDR3 bases are TGTGCCAGCAGATTTCGGGGTTCGGACGGGGAGCTGTTTTTT.

J is TRBJ1-2 and V is TRBV6-5, with D unclear. The CDR3 has 14 amino acids. Germline-derived CDR1 and CDR2 are MNHEY and SVGAGI. The V and J ends lost 2 bases and 6 bases respectively, with 13 bases between them. The CDR3 sequence: CASSYGGGNNGYTF. CDR3 sequence (DNA): TGTGCCAGCAGTTACGGCGGAGGGAACAATGGCTACACCTTC.

The chain combines TRBV9 with TRBJ1-2; D call uncertain. The CDR3 is 14 amino acids. Germline values: CDR1 SGDLS, CDR2 YYNGEE. Trimming pared 4 bases from V and 5 bases from J, leaving 15 bases between. The CDR3 reads CASSLITDVYGYTF. The CDR3 nucleotides are TGTGCCAGCAGCTTGATAACGGATGTGTATGGCTACACCTTC.

The chain has TRBV6-5 and TRBJ2-7; the match to TRBD1 covers 8 bases. The CDR3 spans 13 residues. Germline CDR1 and CDR2: MNHEY and SVGAGI. V dropped 8 bases and J dropped 4; count of bases not matched to a gene: 7. CDR3: CASGPGQDYEQYF. CDR3 in DNA: TGTGCCAGCGGGCCGGGACAGGATTACGAGCAGTACTTC.

This rearrangement joins TRBV14 to TRBJ1-1; no firm D call. CDR1 and CDR2 from the germline V gene are SGHDN and FVKESK. The CDR3 is 14 amino acids. Trimming removed 2 bases from V and 1 base from J, with 8 bases in between. As DNA, the CDR3 is TGTGCCAGCAGCCAATCTCGGGGGAACACTGAAGCTTTCTTT. It is translated as CASSQSRGNTEAFF. The variable domain in full, completed from reference TRBV14 and TRBJ1-1, reads EAGVTQFPSHSVIEKGQTVTLRCDPISGHDNLYWYRRVMGKEIKFLLHFVKESKQDESGMPNNRFLAERTGGTYSTLKVQPAELEDSGVYFCASSQSRGNTEAFFGQGTRLTVV.

This clone was recorded only once. This rearrangement joins TRBV13 to TRBJ1-3; D may be TRBD1 (5 bases). This CDR3 has 15 residues. V was cut by 0 bases and J by 0 bases, with 6 bases left in between. Germline values: CDR1 PRHDT, CDR2 FYEKMQ (reference sequence). The CDR3 coding sequence is TGTGCCAGCAGCTTAGGCAGGGCCTCTGGAAACACCATATATTTT. Its protein product is CASSLGRASGNTIYF.

The genes are TRBV23-1 and TRBJ1-2; TRBD1 is a possible D gene (6 bases). TRBV23-1 is an ORF; its function is uncertain. Deletions cut 3 bases from V and 4 bases from J, with 15 bases between. The CDR3 has 15 amino acids. CDR3 sequence (DNA): TGCGCCAGCAGTCACCCGCACAGGGCGTGCTATGGCTACACCTTC. The encoded protein is CASSHPHRACYGYTF.

The chain joins TRBV4-2 to TRBJ2-3; no firm D call. The CDR3 runs 15 residues. Trimming shortened V by 2 bases and J by 0 bases, and 9 bases separated the two germline ends. From germline, CDR1 is LGHNA and CDR2 YNFKEQ. The CDR3 sequence is CASSQTGPSTDTQYF. CDR3 coding DNA: TGTGCCAGCAGCCAAACCGGCCCTAGCACAGATACGCAGTATTTT.

The chain combines TRBV4-3 with TRBJ2-5; D tentatively reads TRBD1 or TRBD2 (5 bases each). The ends were cut back, 0 bases at V and 5 bases at J, with 13 bases in the middle. The CDR3 covers 15 residues. Germline CDR1 LGHNA, CDR2 YSLEER. The CDR3 DNA reads as TGCGCCAGCAGCCAAGATGGGACCCAGCGGGAGACCCAGTACTTC. It translates to CASSQDGTQRETQYF.

The gene calls are TRBV4-1 and TRBJ2-3; TRBD2 is a possible D gene (6 bases). Germline values: CDR1 MGHRA, CDR2 YSYEKL. Trimming removed 4 bases at V and 1 base at J, with 18 bases between. The CDR3 is made up of 17 amino acids. The CDR3 DNA follows: TGCGCCAGCAGCCTAACCGGAGGGGCTTCGGGCACAGATACGCAGTATTTT. Translating it yields CASSLTGGASGTDTQYF.

This clone showed up just a few times. This rearrangement joins TRBV27 to TRBJ2-7; 7 nucleotides match TRBD2. With V trimmed by 6 bases and J by 6 bases, 11 bases remained unmatched. This CDR3 has 14 amino acids. Germline CDR1 reads MNHEY; CDR2 reads SMNVEV (reference sequence). This CDR3 is CASSRMTSSSEQYF. CDR3 DNA: TGTGCCAGCAGCCGTATGACTAGCTCTTCCGAGCAGTACTTC.

This rearrangement joins TRBV27 to TRBJ2-3; possible D gene TRBD2, 5 bases. V was pared by 5 bases and J by 1 base, with 16 bases between. CDR3 length: 16 amino acids. Germline CDR1 MNHEY, CDR2 SMNVEV (reference sequence). The CDR3 DNA follows: TGTGCCAGCAGTCCCTGGGTCCCCGGGGGCACAGATACGCAGTATTTT. This sequence encodes CASSPWVPGGTDTQYF.

The V gene is TRBV18, the J gene TRBJ2-7, with D unclear. Deletions cut 1 base from V and 1 base from J, with 2 bases between. CDR3 length: 12 residues. Germline V gene sequence: CDR1 KGHSH, CDR2 LQKENI. This CDR3 reads CASSPQSYEQYF. Written as DNA, the CDR3 is TGTGCCAGCTCACCACAGTCCTACGAGCAGTACTTC. The full variable domain, its missing parts supplied by reference TRBV18 and TRBJ2-7, is NAGVMQNPRHLVRRRGQEARLRCSPMKGHSHVYWYRQLPEEGLKFMVYLQKENIIDESGMPKERFSAEFPKEGPSILRIQQVVRGDSAAYFCASSPQSYEQYFGPGTRLTVT.